This T cell receptor beta chain was observed in a study of CD8+ T cells in alopecia areata. This clone was recorded a few times. RNA was extracted and reverse transcribed into cDNA as the sequencing template. Data came from immunoSEQ multiplex PCR; TCRdb stores just in-frame clones and leaves some out. The sample consists of 150,000 to 200,000 clones, approximately 51% of them appearing once. The V end was cut by 7 bases, the J end by 10 bases, with 15 bases between. This CDR3 comprises 13 residues. Per the germline V gene, CDR1 is SGHDT and CDR2 is YYEEEE. Treatment described: oral pan-JAK inhibitor, 5-10 mg twice daily. Alopecia areata patients gave lesional scalp punch biopsies and peripheral blood samples.

This clonotype was sampled from a human donor with alopecia areata. The input for sequencing was CD8+ T cells sorted from blood, taken around week 54, from a patient treated with tofacitinib. This chain connects TRBV5-6 to TRBJ1-6; TRBD1 is a possible D gene (5 bases). CDR3 region: CASGGLGISPLHF. CDR3 coding DNA: TGTGCCAGCGGGGGTTTGGGGATCTCACCCCTCCACTTT. Full variable domain (remainder filled in from reference TRBV5-6 and TRBJ1-6): DAGVTQSPTHLIKTRGQQVTLRCSPKSGHDTVSWYQQALGQGPQFIFQYYEEEERQRGNFPDRFSGHQFPNYSSELNVNALLLGDSALYLCASGGLGISPLHFGNGTRLTVT.